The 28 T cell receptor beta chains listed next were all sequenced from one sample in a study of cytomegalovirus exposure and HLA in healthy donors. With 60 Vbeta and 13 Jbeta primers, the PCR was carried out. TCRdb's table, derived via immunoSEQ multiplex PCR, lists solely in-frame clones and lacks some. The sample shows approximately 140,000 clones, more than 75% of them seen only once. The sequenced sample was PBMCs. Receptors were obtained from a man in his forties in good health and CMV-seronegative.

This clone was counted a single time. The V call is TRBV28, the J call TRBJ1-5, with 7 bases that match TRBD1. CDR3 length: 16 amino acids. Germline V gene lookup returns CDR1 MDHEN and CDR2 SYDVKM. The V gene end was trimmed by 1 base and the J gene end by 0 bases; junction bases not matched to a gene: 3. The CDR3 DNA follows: TGTGCCAGCAGTTTATTGGGACAGAATAGCAATCAGCCCCAGCATTTT. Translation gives CASSLLGQNSNQPQHF.

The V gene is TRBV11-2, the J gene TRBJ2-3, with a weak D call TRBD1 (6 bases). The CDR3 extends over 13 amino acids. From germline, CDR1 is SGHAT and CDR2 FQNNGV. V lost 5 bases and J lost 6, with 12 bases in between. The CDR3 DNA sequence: TGTGCCAGCAGCGCCAACAGGGCTGATACGCAGTATTTT. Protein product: CASSANRADTQYF.

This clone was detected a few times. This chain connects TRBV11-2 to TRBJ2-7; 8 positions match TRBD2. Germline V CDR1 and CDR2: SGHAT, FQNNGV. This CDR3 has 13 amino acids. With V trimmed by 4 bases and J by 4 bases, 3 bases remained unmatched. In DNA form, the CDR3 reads TGTGCCAGCAGCTCCGGACTAGCTTACGAGCAGTACTTC. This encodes CASSSGLAYEQYF.

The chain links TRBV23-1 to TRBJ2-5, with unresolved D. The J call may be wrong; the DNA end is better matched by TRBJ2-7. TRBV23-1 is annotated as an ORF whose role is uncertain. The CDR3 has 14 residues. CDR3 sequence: CASSPPPGSNEQYF. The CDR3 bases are TGCGCCAGCAGTCCCCCCCCAGGATCCAACGAGCAGTACTTC.

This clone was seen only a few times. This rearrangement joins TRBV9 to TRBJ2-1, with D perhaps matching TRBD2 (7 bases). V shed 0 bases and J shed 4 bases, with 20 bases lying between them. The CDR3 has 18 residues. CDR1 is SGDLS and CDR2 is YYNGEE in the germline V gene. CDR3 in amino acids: CASSVEGRGGGPYNEQFF. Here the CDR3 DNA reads TGTGCCAGCAGCGTAGAGGGGAGGGGTGGGGGGCCTTACAATGAGCAGTTCTTC.

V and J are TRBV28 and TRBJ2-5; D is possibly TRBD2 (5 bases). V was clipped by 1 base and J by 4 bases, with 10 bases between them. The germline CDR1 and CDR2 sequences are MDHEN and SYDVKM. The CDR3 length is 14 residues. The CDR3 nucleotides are TGTGCCAGCAGTTTATCAATCGGGGTAGAGACCCAGTACTTC. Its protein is CASSLSIGVETQYF.

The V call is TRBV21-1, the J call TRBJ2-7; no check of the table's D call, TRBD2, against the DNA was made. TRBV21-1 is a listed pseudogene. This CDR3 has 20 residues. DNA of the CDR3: TGTGCCAGCAGCAAAGCATATGAACAGATGAAAGCGGGAGTCTACAACGAGCAGTACTTC. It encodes CASSKAYEQMKAGVYNEQYF.

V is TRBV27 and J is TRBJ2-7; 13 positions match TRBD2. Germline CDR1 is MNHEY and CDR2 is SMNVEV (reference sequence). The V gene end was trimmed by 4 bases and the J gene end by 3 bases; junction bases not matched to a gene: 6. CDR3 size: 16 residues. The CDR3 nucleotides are TGTGCCAGCAGTTCTATGGGGACTAGCGGGGTCTACGAGCAGTACTTC. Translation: CASSSMGTSGVYEQYF.

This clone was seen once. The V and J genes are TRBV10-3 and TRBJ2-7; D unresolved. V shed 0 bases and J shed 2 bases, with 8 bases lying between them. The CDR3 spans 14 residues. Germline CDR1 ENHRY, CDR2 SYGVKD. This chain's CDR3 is CAISESLRAYEQYF. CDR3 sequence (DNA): TGTGCCATCAGTGAGTCGTTGCGAGCCTACGAGCAGTACTTC.

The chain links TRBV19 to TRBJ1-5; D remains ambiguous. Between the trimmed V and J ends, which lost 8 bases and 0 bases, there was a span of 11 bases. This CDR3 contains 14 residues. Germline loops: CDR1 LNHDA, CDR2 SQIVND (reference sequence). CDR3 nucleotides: TGTGCCAGTCTACATCGGGATAGCAATCAGCCCCAGCATTTT. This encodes CASLHRDSNQPQHF.

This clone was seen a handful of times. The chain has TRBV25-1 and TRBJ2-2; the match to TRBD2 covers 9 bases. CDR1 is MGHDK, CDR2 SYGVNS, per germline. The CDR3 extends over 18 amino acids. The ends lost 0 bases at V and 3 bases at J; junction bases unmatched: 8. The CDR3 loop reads CASSEYRGTSLYTGELFF. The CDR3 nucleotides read TGTGCCAGCAGTGAATACCGGGGGACTAGCCTATACACCGGGGAGCTGTTTTTT.

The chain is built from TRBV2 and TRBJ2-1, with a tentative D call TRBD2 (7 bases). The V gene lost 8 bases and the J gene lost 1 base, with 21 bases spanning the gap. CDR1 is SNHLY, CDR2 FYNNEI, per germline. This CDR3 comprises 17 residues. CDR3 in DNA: TGTGCCAGCGAAAAACAGGGAGGGGTATGGTCCTACAATGAGCAGTTCTTC. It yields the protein CASEKQGGVWSYNEQFF.

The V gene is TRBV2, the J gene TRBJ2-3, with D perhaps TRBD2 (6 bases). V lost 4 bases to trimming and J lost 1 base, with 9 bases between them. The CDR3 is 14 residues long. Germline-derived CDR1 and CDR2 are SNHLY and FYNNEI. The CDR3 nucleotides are TGTGCCAGCAGTGGGAGGGAGGGCACAGATACGCAGTATTTT. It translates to CASSGREGTDTQYF.

As DNA, the CDR3 is TGTGCCAGCAGCTTACACCGGGACCCGGCGGGGGATGAGCAGTTCTTC. It encodes CASSLHRDPAGDEQFF. The chain employs TRBV11-2 and TRBJ2-1; 7 bases line up with TRBD2. The V gene's germline CDR1 is SGHAT and CDR2 FQNNGV. The V gene end was trimmed by 2 bases and the J gene end by 8 bases; junction bases not matched to a gene: 12. The CDR3 has 16 residues. Full variable domain (missing parts from reference TRBV11-2 and TRBJ2-1): EAGVAQSPRYKIIEKRQSVAFWCNPISGHATLYWYQQILGQGPKLLIQFQNNGVVDDSQLPKDRFSAERLKGVDSTLKIQPAKLEDSAVYLCASSLHRDPAGDEQFFGPGTRLTVL.

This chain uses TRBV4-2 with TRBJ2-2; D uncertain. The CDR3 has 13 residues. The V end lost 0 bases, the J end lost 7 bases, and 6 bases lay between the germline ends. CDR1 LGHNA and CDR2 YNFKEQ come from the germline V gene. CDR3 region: CASSQDMSGELFF. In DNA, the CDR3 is TGTGCCAGCAGCCAAGATATGAGCGGGGAGCTGTTTTTT.

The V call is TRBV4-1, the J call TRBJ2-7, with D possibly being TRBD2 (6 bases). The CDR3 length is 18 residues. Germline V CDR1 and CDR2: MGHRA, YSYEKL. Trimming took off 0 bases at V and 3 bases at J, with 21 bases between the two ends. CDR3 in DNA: TGCGCCAGCAGCCAAGAGTTTGGGACTGGCGGAGGCCGCTACGAGCAGTACTTC. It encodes CASSQEFGTGGGRYEQYF.

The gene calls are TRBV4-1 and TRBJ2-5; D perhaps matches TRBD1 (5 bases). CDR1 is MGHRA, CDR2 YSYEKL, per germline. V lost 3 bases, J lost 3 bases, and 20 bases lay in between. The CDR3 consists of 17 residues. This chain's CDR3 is CASSQPSATVAEETQYF. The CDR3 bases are TGCGCCAGCAGCCAGCCCTCAGCGACAGTAGCCGAAGAGACCCAGTACTTC.

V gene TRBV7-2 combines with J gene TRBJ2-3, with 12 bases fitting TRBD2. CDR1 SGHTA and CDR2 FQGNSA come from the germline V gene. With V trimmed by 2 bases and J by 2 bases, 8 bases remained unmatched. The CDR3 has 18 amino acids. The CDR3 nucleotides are TGTGCCAGCAGCTTAACCCGACTAGCGGGGGCTTACACAGATACGCAGTATTTT. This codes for CASSLTRLAGAYTDTQYF.

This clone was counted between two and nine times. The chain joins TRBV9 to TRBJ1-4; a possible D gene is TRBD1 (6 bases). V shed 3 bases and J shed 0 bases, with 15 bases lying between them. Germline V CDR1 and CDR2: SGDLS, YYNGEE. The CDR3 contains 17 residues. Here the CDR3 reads CASSASGTQATNEKLFF. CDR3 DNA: TGTGCCAGCAGCGCCTCCGGGACACAGGCAACTAATGAAAAACTGTTTTTT.

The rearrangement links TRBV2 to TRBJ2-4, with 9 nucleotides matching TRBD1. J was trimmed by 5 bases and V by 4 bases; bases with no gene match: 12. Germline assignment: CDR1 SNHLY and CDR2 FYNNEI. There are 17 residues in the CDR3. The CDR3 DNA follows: TGTGCCAGCAGTGCCACAGATACAGGGGGCTTGCAAAACATTCAGTACTTC. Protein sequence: CASSATDTGGLQNIQYF.

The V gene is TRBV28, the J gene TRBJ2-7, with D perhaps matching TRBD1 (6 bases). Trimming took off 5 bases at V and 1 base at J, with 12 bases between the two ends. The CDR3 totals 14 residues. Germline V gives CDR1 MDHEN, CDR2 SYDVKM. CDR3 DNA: TGTGCCAGCAGTCCTCCGGACAGTTCCTACGAGCAGTACTTC. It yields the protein CASSPPDSSYEQYF.

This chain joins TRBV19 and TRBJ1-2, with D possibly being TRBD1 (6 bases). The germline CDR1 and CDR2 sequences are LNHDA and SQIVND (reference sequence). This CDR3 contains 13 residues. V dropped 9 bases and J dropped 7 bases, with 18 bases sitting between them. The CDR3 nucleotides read TGTGCCAGCTGGGGGCTGACAGATCGTGGCTACACCTTC. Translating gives CASWGLTDRGYTF.

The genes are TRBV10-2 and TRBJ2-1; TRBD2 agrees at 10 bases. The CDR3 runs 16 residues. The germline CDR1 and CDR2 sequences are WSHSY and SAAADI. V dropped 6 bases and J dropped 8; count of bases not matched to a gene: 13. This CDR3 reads CASSSFGIAGGYEQFF. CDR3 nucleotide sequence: TGCGCCAGCAGCTCCTTTGGTATAGCGGGAGGTTATGAGCAGTTCTTC.

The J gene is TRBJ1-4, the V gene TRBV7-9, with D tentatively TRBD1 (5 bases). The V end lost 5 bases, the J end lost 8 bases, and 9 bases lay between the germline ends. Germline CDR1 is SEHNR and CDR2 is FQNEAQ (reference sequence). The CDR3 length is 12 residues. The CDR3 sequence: CASSAGREKLFF. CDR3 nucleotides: TGTGCCAGCAGCGCGGGACGGGAAAAACTGTTTTTT.

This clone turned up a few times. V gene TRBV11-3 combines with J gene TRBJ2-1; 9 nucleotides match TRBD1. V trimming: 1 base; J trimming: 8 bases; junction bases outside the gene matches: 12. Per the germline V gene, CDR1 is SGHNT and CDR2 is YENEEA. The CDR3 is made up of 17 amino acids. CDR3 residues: CASSLAFRDRVTYEQFF. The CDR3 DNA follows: TGTGCCAGCAGCTTAGCCTTCCGGGACAGGGTAACATATGAGCAGTTCTTC.

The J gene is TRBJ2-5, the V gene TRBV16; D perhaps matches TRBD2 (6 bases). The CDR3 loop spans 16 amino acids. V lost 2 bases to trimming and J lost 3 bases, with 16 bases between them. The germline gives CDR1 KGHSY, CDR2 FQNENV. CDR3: CASSQLEAGPKETQYF. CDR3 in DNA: TGTGCCAGCAGCCAACTAGAGGCGGGGCCGAAAGAGACCCAGTACTTC.

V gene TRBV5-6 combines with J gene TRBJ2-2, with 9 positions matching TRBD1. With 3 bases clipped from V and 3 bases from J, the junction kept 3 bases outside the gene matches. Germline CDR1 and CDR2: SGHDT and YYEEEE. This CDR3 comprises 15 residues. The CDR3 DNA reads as TGTGCCAGCAGCTCGGACAGGGGATACACCGGGGAGCTGTTTTTT. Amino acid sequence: CASSSDRGYTGELFF.

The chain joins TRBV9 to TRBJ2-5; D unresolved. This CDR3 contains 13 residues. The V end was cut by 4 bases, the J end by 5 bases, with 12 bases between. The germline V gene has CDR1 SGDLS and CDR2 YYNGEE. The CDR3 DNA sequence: TGTGCCAGCAGCCTAGACGCGGCGGAGACCCAGTACTTC. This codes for CASSLDAAETQYF.